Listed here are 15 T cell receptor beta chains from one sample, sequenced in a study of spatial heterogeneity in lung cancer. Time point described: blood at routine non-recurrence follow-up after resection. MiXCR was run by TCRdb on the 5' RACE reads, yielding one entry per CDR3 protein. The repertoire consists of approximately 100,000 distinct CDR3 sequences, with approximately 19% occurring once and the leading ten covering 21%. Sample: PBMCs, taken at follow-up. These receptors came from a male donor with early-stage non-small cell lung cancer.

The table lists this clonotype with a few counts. The CDR3 protein is CSAIPGTETQYF. The CDR3 region has the DNA TGCAGTGCTATCCCTGGGACGGAGACCCAGTACTTC. This sequence joins TRBV20-1 and TRBJ2-5; either TRBD1 or TRBD2 may fit D (5 bases each). CDR1 is DFQATT and CDR2 is SNEGSKA in the germline V gene (reference sequence). Trimming stripped 4 bases from V and 5 bases from J, with 11 bases between. The CDR3 extends over 12 amino acids.

The CDR3 DNA reads as TGTGCCATCAGTGAGTCCATAACGGATAGCAATCAGCCCCAGCATTTT. Its protein is CAISESITDSNQPQHF. V usage is TRBV10-3 and J usage is TRBJ1-5; D call uncertain. The V gene's germline CDR1 is ENHRY and CDR2 SYGVKD. This CDR3 has 16 amino acids. The V gene lost 0 bases and the J gene lost 0 bases, with 9 bases spanning the gap.

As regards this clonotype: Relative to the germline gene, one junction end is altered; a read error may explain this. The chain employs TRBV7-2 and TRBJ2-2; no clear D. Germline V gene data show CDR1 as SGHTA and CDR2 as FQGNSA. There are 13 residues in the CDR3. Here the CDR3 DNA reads TGTGCCAGCAGCTCCTGGAACGCCGGGGAGCTGTTTTTT. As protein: CASSSWNAGELFF.

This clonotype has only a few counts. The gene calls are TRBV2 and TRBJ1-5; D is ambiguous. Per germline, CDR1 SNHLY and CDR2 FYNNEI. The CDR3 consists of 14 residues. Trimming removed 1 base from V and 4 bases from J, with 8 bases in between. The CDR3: CASSEVGGNQPQHF. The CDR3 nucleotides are TGTGCCAGCAGTGAAGTGGGAGGTAATCAGCCCCAGCATTTT.

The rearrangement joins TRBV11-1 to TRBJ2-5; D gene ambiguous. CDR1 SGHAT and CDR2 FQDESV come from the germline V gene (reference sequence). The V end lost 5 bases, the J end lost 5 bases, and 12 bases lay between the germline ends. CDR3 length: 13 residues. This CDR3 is CASSPPGDETQYF. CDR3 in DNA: TGTGCCAGCAGCCCCCCGGGCGACGAGACCCAGTACTTC.

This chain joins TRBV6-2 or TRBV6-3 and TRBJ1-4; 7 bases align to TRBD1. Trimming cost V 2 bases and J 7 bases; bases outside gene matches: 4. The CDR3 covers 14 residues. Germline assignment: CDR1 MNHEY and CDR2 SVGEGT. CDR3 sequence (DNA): TGTGCCAGCAGTTACAGGGGGCGAAGTGAAAAACTGTTTTTT. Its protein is CASSYRGRSEKLFF.

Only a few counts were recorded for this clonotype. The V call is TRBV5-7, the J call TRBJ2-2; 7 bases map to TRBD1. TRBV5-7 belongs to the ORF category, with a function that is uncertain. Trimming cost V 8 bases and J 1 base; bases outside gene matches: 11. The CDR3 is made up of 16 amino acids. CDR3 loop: CASTLQGQQNTGELFF. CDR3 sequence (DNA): TGTGCCAGTACCCTCCAGGGACAGCAGAACACCGGGGAGCTGTTTTTT.

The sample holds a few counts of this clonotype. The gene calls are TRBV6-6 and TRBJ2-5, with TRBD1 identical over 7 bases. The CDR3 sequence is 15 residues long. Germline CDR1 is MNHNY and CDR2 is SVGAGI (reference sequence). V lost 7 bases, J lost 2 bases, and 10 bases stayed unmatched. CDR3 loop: CASILGRGQQETQYF. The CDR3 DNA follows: TGTGCCAGCATCCTGGGAAGGGGGCAGCAAGAGACCCAGTACTTC.

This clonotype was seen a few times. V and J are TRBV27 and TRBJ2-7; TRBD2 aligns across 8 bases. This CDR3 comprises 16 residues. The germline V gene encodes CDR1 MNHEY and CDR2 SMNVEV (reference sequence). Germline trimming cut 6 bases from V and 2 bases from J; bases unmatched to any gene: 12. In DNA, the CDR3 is TGTGCCAGCAGCCCCGGTAGCGGGGTCTACCCCTACGAGCAGTACGTC. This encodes CASSPGSGVYPYEQYV.

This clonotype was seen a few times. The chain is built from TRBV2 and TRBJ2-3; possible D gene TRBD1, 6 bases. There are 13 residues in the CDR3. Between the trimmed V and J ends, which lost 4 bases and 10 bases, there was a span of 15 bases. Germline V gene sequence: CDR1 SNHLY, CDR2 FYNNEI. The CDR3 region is CASSVDPGAAQYF. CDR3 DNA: TGTGCCAGCAGTGTAGATCCAGGGGCTGCGCAGTATTTT.

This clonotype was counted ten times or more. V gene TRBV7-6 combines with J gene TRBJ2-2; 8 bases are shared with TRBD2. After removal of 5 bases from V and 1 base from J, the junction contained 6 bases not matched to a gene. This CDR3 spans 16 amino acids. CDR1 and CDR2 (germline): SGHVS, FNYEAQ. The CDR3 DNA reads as TGTGCCAGCAGCCCGGGCGGGGGGCAGAACACCGGGGAGCTGTTTTTT. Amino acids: CASSPGGGQNTGELFF.

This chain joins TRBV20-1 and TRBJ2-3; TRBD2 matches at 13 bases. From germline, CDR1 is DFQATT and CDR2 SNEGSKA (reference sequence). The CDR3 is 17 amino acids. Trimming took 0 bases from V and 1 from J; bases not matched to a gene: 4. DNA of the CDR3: TGCAGTGCTAGAGATCGACTAGCGGGGGGCCGCACAGATACGCAGTATTTT. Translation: CSARDRLAGGRTDTQYF.

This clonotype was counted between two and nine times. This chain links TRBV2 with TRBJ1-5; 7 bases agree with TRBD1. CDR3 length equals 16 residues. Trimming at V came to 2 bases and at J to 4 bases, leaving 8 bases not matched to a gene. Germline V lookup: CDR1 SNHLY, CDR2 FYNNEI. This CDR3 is CASSEFRGTGNQPQHF. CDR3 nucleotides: TGTGCCAGCAGTGAATTCAGGGGGACGGGGAATCAGCCCCAGCATTTT.

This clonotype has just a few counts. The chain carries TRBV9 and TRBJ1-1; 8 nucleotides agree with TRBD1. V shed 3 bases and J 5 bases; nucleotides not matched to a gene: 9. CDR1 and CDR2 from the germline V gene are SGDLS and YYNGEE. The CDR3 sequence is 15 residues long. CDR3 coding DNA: TGTGCCAGCAGCGGACCAGGGGGCGGAGGAACTGAAGCTTTCTTT. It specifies CASSGPGGGGTEAFF.

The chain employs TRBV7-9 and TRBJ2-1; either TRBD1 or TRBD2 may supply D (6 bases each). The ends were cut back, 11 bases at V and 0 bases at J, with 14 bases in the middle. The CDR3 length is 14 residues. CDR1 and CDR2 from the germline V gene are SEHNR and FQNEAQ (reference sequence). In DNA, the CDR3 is TGTGCCGGCCTAGGGGGGAGCTCCTACAATGAGCAGTTCTTC. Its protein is CAGLGGSSYNEQFF. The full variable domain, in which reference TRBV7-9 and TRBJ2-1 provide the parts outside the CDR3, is DTGVSQNPRHKITKRGQNVTFRCDPISEHNRLYWYRQTLGQGPEFLTYFQNEAQLEKSRLLSDRFSAERPKGSFSTLEIQRTEQGDSAMYLCAGLGGSSYNEQFFGPGTRLTVL.